This TCR beta chain stems from a study of patients and donors after allogeneic stem cell transplantation. Trimming removed 4 bases from V and 3 bases from J, with 7 bases in between. The CDR3 is 12 residues long. From germline, CDR1 is SGHDT and CDR2 YYEEEE. TCRdb redid the calling of the RT-PCR reads with MiXCR, one entry per CDR3 protein. Of fewer than 250,000 distinct CDR3 sequences in the sample, roughly 13% are singletons; the top ten hold around a tenth. This chain uses TRBV5-6 with TRBJ2-5; D remains ambiguous. The sequence was obtained from a human donor who was either an allogeneic HSCT recipient or a stem cell or donor lymphocyte infusion donor (not recorded which). It is not recorded whose cells these are; they may come from a transplant donor. Sequenced: blood, either unsorted or a sorted T cell fraction (not recorded which). The CDR3, as DNA: TGTGCCAGCAGCCCTGGTAAAGAGACCCAGTACTTC. It translates to CASSPGKETQYF.